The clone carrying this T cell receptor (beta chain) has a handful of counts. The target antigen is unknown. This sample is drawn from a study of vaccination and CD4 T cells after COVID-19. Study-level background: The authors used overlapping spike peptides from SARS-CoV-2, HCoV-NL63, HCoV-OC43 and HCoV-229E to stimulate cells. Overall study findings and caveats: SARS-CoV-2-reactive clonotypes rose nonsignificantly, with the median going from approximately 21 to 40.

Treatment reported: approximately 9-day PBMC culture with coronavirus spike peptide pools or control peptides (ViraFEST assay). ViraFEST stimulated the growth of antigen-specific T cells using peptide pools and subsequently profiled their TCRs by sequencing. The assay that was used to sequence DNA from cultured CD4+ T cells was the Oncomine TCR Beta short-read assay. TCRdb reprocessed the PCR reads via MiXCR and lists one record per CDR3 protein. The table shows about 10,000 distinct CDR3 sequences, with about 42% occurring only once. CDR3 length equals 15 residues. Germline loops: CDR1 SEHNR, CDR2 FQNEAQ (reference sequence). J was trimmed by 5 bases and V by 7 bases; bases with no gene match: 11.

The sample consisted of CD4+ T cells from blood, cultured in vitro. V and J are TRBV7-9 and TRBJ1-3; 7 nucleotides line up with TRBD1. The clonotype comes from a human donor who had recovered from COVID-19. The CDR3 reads CASIRQGQGRNTIYF. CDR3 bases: TGTGCCAGCATCCGACAGGGTCAGGGGAGAAACACCATATATTTT.